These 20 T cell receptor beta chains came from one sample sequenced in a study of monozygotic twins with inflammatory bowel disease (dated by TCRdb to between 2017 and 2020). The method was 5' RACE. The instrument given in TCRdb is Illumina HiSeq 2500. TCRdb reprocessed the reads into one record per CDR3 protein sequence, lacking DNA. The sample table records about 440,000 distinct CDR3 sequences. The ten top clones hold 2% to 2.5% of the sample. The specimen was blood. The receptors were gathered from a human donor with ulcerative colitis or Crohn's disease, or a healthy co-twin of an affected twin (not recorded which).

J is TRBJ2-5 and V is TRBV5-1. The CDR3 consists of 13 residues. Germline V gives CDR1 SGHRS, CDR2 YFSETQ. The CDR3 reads CASSALAQETQYF. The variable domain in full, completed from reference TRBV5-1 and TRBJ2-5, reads KAGVTQTPRYLIKTRGQQVTLSCSPISGHRSVSWYQQTPGQGLQFLFEYFSETQRNKGNFPGRFSGRQFSNSRSEMNVSTLELGDSALYLCASSALAQETQYFGPGTRLLVL.

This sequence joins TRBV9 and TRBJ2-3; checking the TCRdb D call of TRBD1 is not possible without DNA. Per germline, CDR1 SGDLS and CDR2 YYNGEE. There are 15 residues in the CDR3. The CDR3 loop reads CASSVEGGSADTQYF.

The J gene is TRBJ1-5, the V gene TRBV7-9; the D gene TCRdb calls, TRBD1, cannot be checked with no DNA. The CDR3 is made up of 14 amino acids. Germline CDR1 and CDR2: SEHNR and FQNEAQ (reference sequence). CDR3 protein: CASSAGGGNQPQHF.

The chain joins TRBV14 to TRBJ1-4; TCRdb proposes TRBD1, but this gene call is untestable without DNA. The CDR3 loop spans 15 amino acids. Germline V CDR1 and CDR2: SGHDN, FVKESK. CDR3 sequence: CASSRSSGTREKLFF.

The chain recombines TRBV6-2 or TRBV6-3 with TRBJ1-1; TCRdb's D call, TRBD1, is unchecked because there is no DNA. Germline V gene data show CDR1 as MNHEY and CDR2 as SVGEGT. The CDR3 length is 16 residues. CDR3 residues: CASSAIQGILNTEAFF.

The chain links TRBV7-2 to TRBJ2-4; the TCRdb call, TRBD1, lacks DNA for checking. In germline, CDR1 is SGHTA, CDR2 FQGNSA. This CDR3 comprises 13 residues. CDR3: CASSWGFKNIQYF.

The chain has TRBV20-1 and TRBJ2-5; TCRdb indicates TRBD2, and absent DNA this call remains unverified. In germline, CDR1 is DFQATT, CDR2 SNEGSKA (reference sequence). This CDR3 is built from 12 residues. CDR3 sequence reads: CSAPLFQETQYF.

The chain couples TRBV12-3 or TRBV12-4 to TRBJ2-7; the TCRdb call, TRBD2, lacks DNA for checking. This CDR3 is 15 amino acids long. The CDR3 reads CASRVPGLATYEQYF.

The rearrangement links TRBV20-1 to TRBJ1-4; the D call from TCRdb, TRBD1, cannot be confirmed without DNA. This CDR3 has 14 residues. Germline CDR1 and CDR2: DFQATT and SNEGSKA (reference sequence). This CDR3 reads CSARPGAGGEKLFF.

The CDR3 spells CASSRTPGTGGYNEQFF. The chain has TRBV28 and TRBJ2-1; TCRdb lists TRBD1, though no DNA is available to test this call. The CDR3 consists of 17 residues. Germline V gene lookup returns CDR1 MDHEN and CDR2 SYDVKM. The full variable domain, with the rest looked up from reference TRBV28 and TRBJ2-1, is DVKVTQSSRYLVKRTGEKVFLECVQDMDHENMFWYRQDPGLGLRLIYFSYDVKMKEKGDIPEGYSVSREKKERFSLILESASTNQTSMYLCASSRTPGTGGYNEQFFGPGTRLTVL.

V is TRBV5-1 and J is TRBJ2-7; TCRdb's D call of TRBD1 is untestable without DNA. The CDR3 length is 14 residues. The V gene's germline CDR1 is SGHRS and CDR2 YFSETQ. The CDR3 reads CASSFATGGYEQYF.

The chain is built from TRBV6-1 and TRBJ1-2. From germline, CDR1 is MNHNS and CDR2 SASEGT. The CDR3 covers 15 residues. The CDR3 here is CASRGDGPANYGYTF.

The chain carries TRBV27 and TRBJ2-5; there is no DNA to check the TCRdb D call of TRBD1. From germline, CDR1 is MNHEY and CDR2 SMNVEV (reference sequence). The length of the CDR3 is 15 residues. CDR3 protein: CASRGGGAYQETQYF.

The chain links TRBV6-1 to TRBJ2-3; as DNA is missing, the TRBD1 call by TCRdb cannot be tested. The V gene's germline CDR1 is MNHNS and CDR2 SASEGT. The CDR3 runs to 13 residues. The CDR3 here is CASDTGAAVTQYF.

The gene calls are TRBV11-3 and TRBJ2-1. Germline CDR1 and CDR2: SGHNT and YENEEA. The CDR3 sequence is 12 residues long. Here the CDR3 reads CASSLEGFEQFF.

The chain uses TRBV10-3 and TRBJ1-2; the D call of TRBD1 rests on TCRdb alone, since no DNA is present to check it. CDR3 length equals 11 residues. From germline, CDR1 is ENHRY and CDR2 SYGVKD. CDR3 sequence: CAISPGQGNTF.

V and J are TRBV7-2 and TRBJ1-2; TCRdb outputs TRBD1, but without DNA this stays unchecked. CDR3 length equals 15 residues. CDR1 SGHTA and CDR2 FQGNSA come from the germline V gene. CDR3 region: CASSLGTGVNYGYTF.

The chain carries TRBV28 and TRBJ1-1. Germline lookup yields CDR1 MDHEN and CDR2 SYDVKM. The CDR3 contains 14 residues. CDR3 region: CASSGGGWNTEAFF.

The chain's CDR3 is CASSHRDMSLSGANVLTF. V gene TRBV4-1 combines with J gene TRBJ2-6; there is no DNA to check the TCRdb D call of TRBD1. CDR3 size: 18 residues. The V gene's germline CDR1 is MGHRA and CDR2 YSYEKL.

CDR3 in amino acids: CASSSLQVESSYGYTF. The chain employs TRBV5-5 and TRBJ1-2; TCRdb returns TRBD1, unconfirmable since there is no DNA. CDR3 length: 16 residues. Germline V gene sequence: CDR1 SGHKS, CDR2 YYEKEE (reference sequence).